This TCR beta chain was observed in a study of T cells in Graves' hyperthyroidism and ophthalmopathy. Study at large: Prior to any treatment, at the point of initial diagnosis, peripheral blood was collected.

Amplification targeted TCR beta CDR3 regions from RNA transcripts. First-round RT-PCR with HTBI primers amplified the TCR CDR3 region. One entry per CDR3 protein results from TCRdb running MiXCR on the multiplex PCR reads. The repertoire holds hundreds of thousands of distinct CDR3 sequences, with around 15% as singletons. This clonotype was observed at least ten times. The clonotype was recovered from a woman aged 55-75 years with Graves' ophthalmopathy. The specimen was blood.

The DNA for the CDR3 is TGTGCCAGCAGTCTTGACAGGGGGGGAAGGACCCAGTACTTC. Translating gives CASSLDRGGRTQYF. This chain joins TRBV27 and TRBJ2-5; TRBD1 matches at 9 bases. Germline values: CDR1 MNHEY, CDR2 SMNVEV (reference sequence). V shed 5 bases, J shed 7 bases, and the junction held 8 bases outside the gene matches. The CDR3 consists of 14 residues.